A selection of T cell receptor beta chains follows, all from one sample in a study of T cells in Graves' hyperthyroidism and ophthalmopathy. TCRdb fed the multiplex PCR reads into MiXCR, producing one record per CDR3 protein. The sample has some 690,000 distinct CDR3 sequences; around 15% are singletons. Sequencing was done on a sample of blood. The receptors stem from a man in his fifties with Graves' hyperthyroidism. Each CDR3 is given with its conserved first and last residue. The D gene is left open where the match is weak. Some rows mark clone size as missing; the rest say once, few, many or name a class of expanded clone.

J gene: TRBJ2-7
clone size: few
D gene: TRBD2
V gene: TRBV10-3
CDR3 protein: CAISQGGDEQYF
CDR3 DNA: TGTGCCATCAGCCAGGGAGGGGACGAGCAGTACTTC

J gene: TRBJ1-5
clone size: many
D gene: NA
V gene: TRBV12-3/TRBV12-4
CDR3 protein: CASSLGVLVQPQHF
CDR3 DNA: TGTGCCAGCAGTTTAGGGGTGCTCGTTCAGCCCCAGCATTTT

J gene: TRBJ1-2
clone size: few
D gene: NA
V gene: TRBV24-1
CDR3 protein: CATSDFTVNYGYTF
CDR3 DNA: TGTGCCACCAGTGATTTCACAGTTAACTATGGCTACACCTTC

J gene: TRBJ2-7
clone size: many
D gene: NA
V gene: TRBV7-2
CDR3 protein: CASSPGSLTYEQYF
CDR3 DNA: TGTGCCAGCAGCCCAGGGTCCCTTACCTACGAGCAGTACTTC

J gene: TRBJ2-7
clone size: few
D gene: TRBD2
V gene: TRBV6-1
CDR3 protein: CASRTPGLAGGSYEQYF
CDR3 DNA: TGTGCCAGCAGGACTCCGGGACTAGCGGGAGGTTCCTACGAGCAGTACTTC

J gene: TRBJ2-7
clone size: few
D gene: TRBD2
V gene: TRBV20-1
CDR3 protein: CSASPRSGGTPYEQYF
CDR3 DNA: TGCAGTGCTAGCCCTAGGAGCGGGGGAACCCCCTACGAGCAGTACTTC

J gene: TRBJ2-1
clone size: many
D gene: NA
V gene: TRBV15
CDR3 protein: CATSRVRGRYNEQFF
CDR3 DNA: TGTGCCACCAGCAGAGTCCGTGGGAGGTACAATGAGCAGTTCTTC

J gene: TRBJ1-5
clone size: NA
D gene: NA
V gene: TRBV3-1
CDR3 protein: CASSRSGASNQPQHF
CDR3 DNA: TGTGCCAGCAGCCGGTCCGGGGCCAGCAATCAGCCCCAGCATTTT

J gene: TRBJ2-2
clone size: few
D gene: TRBD1
V gene: TRBV24-1
CDR3 protein: CATSNLLGQTTGELFF
CDR3 DNA: TGTGCCACCAGTAATTTGCTGGGACAGACGACCGGGGAGCTGTTTTTT

J gene: TRBJ1-1
clone size: many
D gene: TRBD1
V gene: TRBV4-1
CDR3 protein: CASSRGSGTAKIEAFF
CDR3 DNA: TGCGCCAGCAGCCGGGGATCCGGGACAGCCAAAATTGAAGCTTTCTTT

J gene: TRBJ1-1
clone size: many
D gene: NA
V gene: TRBV3-1
CDR3 protein: CASSQDAWGNTEAFF
CDR3 DNA: TGTGCCAGCAGCCAAGATGCGTGGGGGAACACTGAAGCTTTCTTT

J gene: TRBJ2-1
clone size: NA
D gene: NA
V gene: TRBV29-1
CDR3 protein: CSVEHLVLNEQFF
CDR3 DNA: TGCAGCGTTGAACATCTAGTTTTGAATGAGCAGTTCTTC